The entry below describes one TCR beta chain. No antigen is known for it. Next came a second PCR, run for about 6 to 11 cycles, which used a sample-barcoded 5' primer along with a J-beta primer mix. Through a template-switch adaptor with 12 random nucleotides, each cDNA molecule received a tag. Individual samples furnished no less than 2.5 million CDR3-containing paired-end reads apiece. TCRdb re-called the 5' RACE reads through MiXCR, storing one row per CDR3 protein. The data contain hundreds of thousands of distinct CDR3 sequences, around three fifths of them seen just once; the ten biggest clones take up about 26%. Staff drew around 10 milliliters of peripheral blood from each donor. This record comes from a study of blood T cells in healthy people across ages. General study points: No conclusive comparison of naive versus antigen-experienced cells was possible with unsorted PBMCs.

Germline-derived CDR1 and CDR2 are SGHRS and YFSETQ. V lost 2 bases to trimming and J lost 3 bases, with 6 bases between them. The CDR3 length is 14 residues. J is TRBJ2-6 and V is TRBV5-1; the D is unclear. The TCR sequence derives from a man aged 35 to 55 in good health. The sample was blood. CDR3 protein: CASSLRDGANVLTF. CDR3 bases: TGCGCCAGCAGCTTAAGGGATGGGGCCAACGTCCTGACTTTC. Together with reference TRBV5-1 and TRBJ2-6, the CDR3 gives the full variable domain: KAGVTQTPRYLIKTRGQQVTLSCSPISGHRSVSWYQQTPGQGLQFLFEYFSETQRNKGNFPGRFSGRQFSNSRSEMNVSTLELGDSALYLCASSLRDGANVLTFGAGSRLTVL.